This passage covers 31 T cell receptor beta chains from one sample sequenced in a study of a mutant IDH1 vaccine in newly diagnosed glioma. Profiling relied on immunoSEQ multiplex PCR, and the TCRdb table lists in-frame clones only, not all of them. This table has 55,000 to 70,000 clones, approximately 86% appearing once. Time point given: baseline, week 1 (first vaccination visit). Treatment defined: pre-vaccination baseline after standard-of-care therapy. Sample: PBMCs, taken from a glioma patient treated with radiotherapy, temozolomide or both. These receptor sequences come from a man in his thirties or forties with glioma.

The chain couples TRBV5-5 to TRBJ2-5; maybe TRBD1 (6 bases). The V end was cut by 4 bases, the J end by 0 bases, with 10 bases between. This CDR3 has 14 residues. Germline CDR1 reads SGHKS; CDR2 reads YYEKEE (reference sequence). The CDR3, as DNA: TGTGCCAGCAGCGTCGGGACAAACCAAGAGACCCAGTACTTC. Encoded protein: CASSVGTNQETQYF.

The rearrangement uses TRBV2 and TRBJ1-2; D is unclear. Per germline, CDR1 SNHLY and CDR2 FYNNEI. The CDR3 has 13 residues. Trimming removed 10 bases at V and 1 base at J, with 13 bases between. DNA of the CDR3: TGTGCCATCAGAGACAAGTTTAACTATGGCTACACCTTC. Its protein product is CAIRDKFNYGYTF.

V and J are TRBV7-6 and TRBJ1-2; TRBD1 is a possible D gene (6 bases). The germline V gene has CDR1 SGHVS and CDR2 FNYEAQ. Trimming took 1 base from V and 0 from J, leaving 12 bases between them. This CDR3 has 16 amino acids. The CDR3 here is CASSLDPDRSNYGYTF. The CDR3, as DNA: TGTGCCAGCAGCTTAGACCCGGACAGATCTAACTATGGCTACACCTTC.

Here the CDR3 DNA reads TGTGCCATCAGTGAGCCCTTACAGAGCTCTGGAAACACCATATATTTT. Amino acid sequence: CAISEPLQSSGNTIYF. This chain links TRBV10-3 with TRBJ1-3; no clear D. The CDR3 spans 16 residues. CDR1 is ENHRY, CDR2 SYGVKD, per germline. The V and J ends lost 2 bases and 0 bases respectively, with 11 bases between them.

The chain couples TRBV7-9 to TRBJ2-2; no reliable D call. This CDR3 is built from 16 residues. Trimming took 3 bases from V and 2 from J, leaving 13 bases between them. Germline V CDR1 and CDR2: SEHNR, FQNEAQ (reference sequence). The CDR3 DNA sequence: TGTGCCAGCAGCTTGGATGGCTTCGTCAACACCGGGGAGCTGTTTTTT. The encoded protein is CASSLDGFVNTGELFF.

Remarks on this clone: One end of the junction fails to match germline, which may point to a read error. V and J are TRBV18 and TRBJ1-1, with TRBD1 as a possible D gene (6 bases). From germline, CDR1 is KGHSH and CDR2 LQKENI. CDR3 size: 15 residues. CDR3 in DNA: TGTACCAGCTCAACCCGGGGGGCCATGAACACTGAAGCTTTCTTT. This codes for CTSSTRGAMNTEAFF.

This chain links TRBV7-8 with TRBJ2-5; D is ambiguous. Trimming removed 2 bases at V and 4 bases at J, with 8 bases between. Germline values: CDR1 SGHVS, CDR2 FQNEAQ. There are 13 residues in the CDR3. CDR3 sequence: CASSLRISETQYF. The CDR3 DNA sequence: TGTGCCAGCAGCTTACGGATTTCAGAGACCCAGTACTTC.

This rearrangement joins TRBV5-5 to TRBJ1-3; D call uncertain. The CDR3 has 15 amino acids. Per germline, CDR1 SGHKS and CDR2 YYEKEE (reference sequence). V dropped 2 bases and J dropped 6 bases, with 15 bases sitting between them. CDR3 protein: CASSFRIRAENTIYF. The CDR3 region has the DNA TGTGCCAGCAGCTTTCGGATTAGGGCTGAAAACACCATATATTTT.

The V gene is TRBV10-3, the J gene TRBJ2-1, with D possibly matching TRBD2 (6 bases). Germline CDR1 reads ENHRY; CDR2 reads SYGVKD. Trimming shortened V by 6 bases and J by 6 bases, and 12 bases separated the two germline ends. This CDR3 comprises 13 residues. The CDR3 region is CAIRTRRANEQFF. CDR3 nucleotide sequence: TGTGCCATCAGGACTAGGAGGGCCAATGAGCAGTTCTTC.

The chain joins TRBV7-5 to TRBJ2-7; the D call of TRBD1 is as the table states it, not checked on the DNA. TRBV7-5 is a documented pseudogene. There are 15 residues in the CDR3. The CDR3 loop is CARSPGQGGGYEQYF. The CDR3 nucleotides are TGTGCCAGAAGCCCAGGACAGGGGGGTGGGTACGAGCAGTACTTC.

The V and J genes are TRBV9 and TRBJ1-1, with D perhaps matching TRBD1 (5 bases). The CDR3 has 14 residues. Trimming shortened V by 0 bases and J by 4 bases, and 10 bases separated the two germline ends. CDR1 is SGDLS, CDR2 YYNGEE, per germline. The CDR3 DNA reads TGTGCCAGCAGCGTAGGGGGGTTCGGCACTGAAGCTTTCTTT. Its protein is CASSVGGFGTEAFF. The full variable domain, its missing parts supplied by reference TRBV9 and TRBJ1-1, is DSGVTQTPKHLITATGQRVTLRCSPRSGDLSVYWYQQSLDQGLQFLIQYYNGEERAKGNILERFSAQQFPDLHSELNLSSLELGDSALYFCASSVGGFGTEAFFGQGTRLTVV.

The CDR3 is CASSLTSGTGEGYTF. CDR3 nucleotides: TGTGCCAGCAGCTTAACGTCCGGGACAGGGGAAGGCTACACCTTC. This chain joins TRBV7-9 and TRBJ1-2, with TRBD1 identical over 10 bases. The CDR3 has 15 amino acids. Unmatched junction bases numbered 8, after V lost 2 bases and J lost 8 bases. The V gene's germline CDR1 is SEHNR and CDR2 FQNEAQ (reference sequence).

This clone was detected only once. This chain connects TRBV28 to TRBJ2-7; the match to TRBD1 covers 8 bases. The length of the CDR3 is 15 residues. V lost 6 bases and J lost 2; bases outside the gene matches: 9. Germline V CDR1 and CDR2: MDHEN, SYDVKM. CDR3 in amino acids: CASSPRGRVPYEQYF. CDR3 coding DNA: TGTGCCAGCAGCCCCAGGGGGCGAGTACCCTACGAGCAGTACTTC.

The chain links TRBV14 to TRBJ1-4; D is unclear. Germline values: CDR1 SGHDN, CDR2 FVKESK. The V end lost 0 bases, the J end lost 2 bases, and 16 bases lay between the germline ends. CDR3 length: 18 amino acids. The CDR3 DNA reads TGTGCCAGCAGCCAAGATGGCGATGTATGGGTCACTAATGAAAAACTGTTTTTT. This codes for CASSQDGDVWVTNEKLFF. Full variable domain (outside the CDR3, taken from reference TRBV14 and TRBJ1-4): EAGVTQFPSHSVIEKGQTVTLRCDPISGHDNLYWYRRVMGKEIKFLLHFVKESKQDESGMPNNRFLAERTGGTYSTLKVQPAELEDSGVYFCASSQDGDVWVTNEKLFFGSGTQLSVL.

The chain combines TRBV6-1 with TRBJ1-2; TRBD1 might be the D (6 bases). CDR1 MNHNS and CDR2 SASEGT come from the germline V gene. CDR3 size: 15 residues. V lost 0 bases, J lost 5 bases, and 13 bases lay in between. In nucleotides, the CDR3 is TGTGCCAGCAGTGAAGCGCAACAGGGCTTGTATGGCTACACCTTC. Translated: CASSEAQQGLYGYTF.

This clone was observed a handful of times. V gene TRBV29-1 combines with J gene TRBJ1-1; no definite D call. The germline V gene has CDR1 SQVTM and CDR2 ANQGSEA. The CDR3 sequence is 16 residues long. V lost 0 bases, J lost 2 bases, and 16 bases lay in between. CDR3 DNA sequence: TGCAGCGTTGAAGATTGGTCCTCCGGGATAAACACTGAAGCTTTCTTT. Encoded protein: CSVEDWSSGINTEAFF.

J is TRBJ1-5 and V is TRBV5-1, with D maybe TRBD1 (6 bases). V shed 5 bases and J shed 7 bases, with 13 bases lying between them. There are 13 residues in the CDR3. Germline V lookup: CDR1 SGHRS, CDR2 YFSETQ. CDR3 in amino acids: CASSYQTGQPQHF. The CDR3 DNA sequence: TGCGCCAGCAGTTATCAGACAGGCCAGCCCCAGCATTTT.

V and J are TRBV5-1 and TRBJ2-3; D not certain. CDR1 and CDR2 from the germline V gene are SGHRS and YFSETQ. V dropped 3 bases and J dropped 2 bases, with 1 base sitting between them. The CDR3 extends over 11 amino acids. The CDR3: CASSSTDTQYF. CDR3 bases: TGCGCCAGCAGCTCCACAGATACGCAGTATTTT.

V gene TRBV19 combines with J gene TRBJ2-1, with D unclear. V lost 6 bases and J 1 base, leaving 16 bases between the germline ends. Germline CDR1 is LNHDA and CDR2 is SQIVND (reference sequence). The CDR3 covers 16 residues. The CDR3 region is CASSPPATESYNEQFF. DNA of the CDR3: TGTGCCAGTAGCCCCCCGGCTACTGAGTCCTACAATGAGCAGTTCTTC.

The chain links TRBV9 to TRBJ2-5; no clear D. Deletions cut 3 bases from V and 4 bases from J, with 13 bases between. The CDR3 has 14 residues. The V gene's germline CDR1 is SGDLS and CDR2 YYNGEE. The CDR3 region has the DNA TGTGCCAGCAGCGAGCCCCCACCCGTAGAGACCCAGTACTTC. Its translation is CASSEPPPVETQYF. The entire variable domain, with the rest obtained from reference TRBV9 and TRBJ2-5, is as follows: DSGVTQTPKHLITATGQRVTLRCSPRSGDLSVYWYQQSLDQGLQFLIQYYNGEERAKGNILERFSAQQFPDLHSELNLSSLELGDSALYFCASSEPPPVETQYFGPGTRLLVL.

This clone appeared a few times. The chain is built from TRBV4-1 and TRBJ1-1, with TRBD1 as a possible D gene (6 bases). CDR1 and CDR2 from the germline V gene are MGHRA and YSYEKL. Trimming pared 8 bases from V and 1 base from J, leaving 17 bases between. The CDR3 consists of 15 residues. CDR3 bases: TGCGCCAGCCGCGACCTGGGGGCGCGGAACACTGAAGCTTTCTTT. Its translation: CASRDLGARNTEAFF.

This clone was recorded once. This chain uses TRBV27 with TRBJ2-7; D might be TRBD1 (5 bases). The CDR3 length is 13 residues. The V end lost 6 bases, the J end lost 3 bases, and 12 bases lay between the germline ends. The germline CDR1 and CDR2 sequences are MNHEY and SMNVEV (reference sequence). In DNA, the CDR3 is TGTGCCAGCAGGGGGTGGGGCAACTACGAGCAGTACTTC. Its translation: CASRGWGNYEQYF.

The CDR3 sequence is CASSLPGVSNQPQHF. Written as DNA, the CDR3 is TGTGCCAGCAGTCTCCCGGGGGTCAGCAATCAGCCCCAGCATTTT. The chain uses TRBV28 and TRBJ1-5; perhaps TRBD1 as D (5 bases). Germline CDR1 is MDHEN and CDR2 is SYDVKM. The CDR3 consists of 15 residues. V was clipped by 5 bases and J by 1 base, with 12 bases between them.

The V gene is TRBV2, the J gene TRBJ2-1; tentative D call: TRBD1 (5 bases). V lost 6 bases to trimming and J lost 7 bases, with 10 bases between them. The germline CDR1 and CDR2 sequences are SNHLY and FYNNEI. The CDR3 consists of 12 residues. DNA for the CDR3: TGTGCCAGCAGCCAGGGCTGGAATGAGCAGTTCTTC. Its translation is CASSQGWNEQFF. The complete variable domain, with remaining parts taken from reference TRBV2 and TRBJ2-1, reads EPEVTQTPSHQVTQMGQEVILRCVPISNHLYFYWYRQILGQKVEFLVSFYNNEISEKSEIFDDQFSVERPDGSNFTLKIRSTKLEDSAMYFCASSQGWNEQFFGPGTRLTVL.

This clone came up once. V gene TRBV6-1 combines with J gene TRBJ2-1; 8 bases fit TRBD1. The trim removed 4 bases at V and 4 bases at J, leaving 0 bases unmatched. The length of the CDR3 is 13 residues. Looked up from germline, CDR1 is MNHNS and CDR2 is SASEGT. The CDR3 protein is CASSGTGYNEQFF. In nucleotides, the CDR3 is TGTGCCAGCAGTGGGACAGGGTACAATGAGCAGTTCTTC.

The CDR3 spells CAWSPQTGLTEAFF. The DNA of the CDR3 is TGTGCCTGGAGTCCCCAGACAGGCCTCACTGAAGCTTTCTTT. The chain recombines TRBV30 with TRBJ1-1, with D possibly TRBD1 on 6 matching bases. The CDR3 loop spans 14 amino acids. Germline V lookup: CDR1 GTSNPN, CDR2 SVGIG (reference sequence). The germline V and J ends were trimmed by 2 bases and 4 bases, with 14 bases remaining between them.

The count of this clone is one. V and J are TRBV6-6 and TRBJ1-2; no reliable D call. CDR3 length: 15 amino acids. From germline, CDR1 is MNHNY and CDR2 SVGAGI (reference sequence). V was trimmed by 2 bases and J by 0 bases, leaving 10 bases between them. In DNA form, the CDR3 reads TGTGCCAGCAGTTACGGACCCGGGACTAACTATGGCTACACCTTC. Amino acids: CASSYGPGTNYGYTF.

This rearrangement joins TRBV5-1 to TRBJ2-5; D tentatively fits TRBD1 or TRBD2 (5 bases each). V dropped 4 bases and J dropped 2 bases, with 12 bases sitting between them. Germline V gene data show CDR1 as SGHRS and CDR2 as YFSETQ. The CDR3 has 14 amino acids. CDR3 bases: TGCGCCAGCAGCATGGGGACGGCGCAAGAGACCCAGTACTTC. This sequence encodes CASSMGTAQETQYF. The full variable domain, with the rest looked up from reference TRBV5-1 and TRBJ2-5, is KAGVTQTPRYLIKTRGQQVTLSCSPISGHRSVSWYQQTPGQGLQFLFEYFSETQRNKGNFPGRFSGRQFSNSRSEMNVSTLELGDSALYLCASSMGTAQETQYFGPGTRLLVL.

The chain carries TRBV6-6 and TRBJ2-5; 8 bases agree with TRBD2. V dropped 6 bases and J dropped 1; count of bases not matched to a gene: 7. The CDR3 totals 15 residues. Germline V gives CDR1 MNHNY, CDR2 SVGAGI (reference sequence). The CDR3 sequence: CASSPRGGAQETQYF. The CDR3 nucleotides read TGTGCCAGCAGCCCTCGGGGGGGAGCCCAAGAGACCCAGTACTTC.

This chain uses TRBV2 with TRBJ1-1, with 8 bases identical to TRBD1. Per germline, CDR1 SNHLY and CDR2 FYNNEI. V lost 8 bases and J lost 0; bases outside the gene matches: 8. This CDR3 has 15 residues. The CDR3 is CASAGTGGMNTEAFF. CDR3 nucleotide sequence: TGTGCCAGCGCGGGGACAGGAGGGATGAACACTGAAGCTTTCTTT. Complete variable domain (other parts from reference TRBV2 and TRBJ1-1): EPEVTQTPSHQVTQMGQEVILRCVPISNHLYFYWYRQILGQKVEFLVSFYNNEISEKSEIFDDQFSVERPDGSNFTLKIRSTKLEDSAMYFCASAGTGGMNTEAFFGQGTRLTVV.

The V and J genes are TRBV5-6 and TRBJ1-6; D may be TRBD1 (5 bases). The germline CDR1 and CDR2 sequences are SGHDT and YYEEEE. The CDR3 is 14 amino acids. Trimming shortened V by 3 bases and J by 5 bases, and 9 bases separated the two germline ends. This CDR3 is CASSWGENNSPLHF. CDR3 DNA: TGTGCCAGCAGCTGGGGGGAGAATAATTCACCCCTCCACTTT.